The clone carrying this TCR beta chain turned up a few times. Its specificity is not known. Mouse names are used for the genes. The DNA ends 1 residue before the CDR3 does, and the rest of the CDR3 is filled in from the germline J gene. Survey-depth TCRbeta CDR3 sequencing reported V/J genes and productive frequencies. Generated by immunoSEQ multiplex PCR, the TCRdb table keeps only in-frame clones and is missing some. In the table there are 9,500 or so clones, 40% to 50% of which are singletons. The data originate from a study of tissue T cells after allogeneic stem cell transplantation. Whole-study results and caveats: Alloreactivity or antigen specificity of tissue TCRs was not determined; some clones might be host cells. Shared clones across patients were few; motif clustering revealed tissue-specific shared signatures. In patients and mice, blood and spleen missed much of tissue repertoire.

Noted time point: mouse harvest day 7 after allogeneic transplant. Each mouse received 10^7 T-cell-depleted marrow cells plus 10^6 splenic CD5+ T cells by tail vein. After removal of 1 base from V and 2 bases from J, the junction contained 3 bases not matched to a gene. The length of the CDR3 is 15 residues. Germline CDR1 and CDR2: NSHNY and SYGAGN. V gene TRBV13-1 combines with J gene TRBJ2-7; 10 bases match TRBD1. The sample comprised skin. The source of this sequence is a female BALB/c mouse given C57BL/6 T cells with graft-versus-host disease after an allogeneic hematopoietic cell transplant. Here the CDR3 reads CASSDRGQGTYEQYF. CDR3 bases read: TGTGCCAGCAGTGATAGGGGACAGGGGACCTATGAACAGTAC.